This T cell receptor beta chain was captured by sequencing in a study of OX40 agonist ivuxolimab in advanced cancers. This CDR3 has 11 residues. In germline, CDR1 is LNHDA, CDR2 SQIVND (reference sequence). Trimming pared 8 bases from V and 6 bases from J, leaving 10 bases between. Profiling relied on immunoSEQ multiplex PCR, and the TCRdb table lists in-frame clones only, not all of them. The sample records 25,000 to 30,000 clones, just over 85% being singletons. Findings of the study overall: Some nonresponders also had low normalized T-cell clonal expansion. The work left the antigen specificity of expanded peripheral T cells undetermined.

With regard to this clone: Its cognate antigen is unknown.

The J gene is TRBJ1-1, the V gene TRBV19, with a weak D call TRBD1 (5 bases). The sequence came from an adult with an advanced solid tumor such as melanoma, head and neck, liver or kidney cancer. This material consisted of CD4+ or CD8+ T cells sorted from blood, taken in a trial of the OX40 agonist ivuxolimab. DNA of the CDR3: TGTGCCAGTTATTGGGGGGCTGAAGCTTTCTTT. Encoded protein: CASYWGAEAFF.